These 19 T cell receptor beta chains originate from one sample sequenced in a study of control samples from healthy donors and cancer patients. Produced via immunoSEQ multiplex PCR; TCRdb's table is partial and in-frame only. The sample consists of approximately 59,000 clones, roughly 86% of them appearing once. The sample taken for sequencing was PBMCs. These TCRs come from a woman in her sixties or seventies with lung cancer.

The gene calls are TRBV11-2 and TRBJ2-7; possibly TRBD1 or TRBD2 for D (5 bases each). The CDR3 runs to 14 residues. V was clipped by 1 base and J by 4 bases, with 11 bases between them. Germline-derived CDR1 and CDR2 are SGHAT and FQNNGV. This CDR3 reads CASSLVGGLYEQYF. In DNA, the CDR3 is TGTGCCAGCAGCTTAGTTGGGGGTTTGTACGAGCAGTACTTC.

The chain joins TRBV5-1 to TRBJ2-3; TRBD2 matches 9 bases. Germline CDR1 is SGHRS and CDR2 is YFSETQ. CDR3 size: 14 residues. J gave up 6 bases and V 1 base, and 3 bases lay outside the gene matches. The DNA of the CDR3 is TGCGCCAGCAGCTTGATAGCGGGAGAGGATACGCAGTATTTT. Residues: CASSLIAGEDTQYF.

The V call is TRBV29-1, the J call TRBJ2-3, with TRBD1 matching 8 bases. CDR3 length equals 15 residues. The V and J ends lost 6 bases and 4 bases, in that order; junction bases with no gene match: 12. Germline CDR1 is SQVTM and CDR2 is ANQGSEA. CDR3 coding DNA: TGCAGCGTGCACCTGGGAACAGGGGGAGCAGATACGCAGTATTTT. Translated, it gives CSVHLGTGGADTQYF.

The chain employs TRBV30 and TRBJ1-6; the match to TRBD1 covers 9 bases. With 7 bases clipped from V and 2 bases from J, the junction kept 6 bases outside the gene matches. The CDR3 consists of 15 residues. Germline V gene sequence: CDR1 GTSNPN, CDR2 SVGIG (reference sequence). CDR3 sequence reads: CAYGTGRTYNSPLHF. The CDR3, as DNA: TGTGCCTATGGGACAGGGAGAACCTATAATTCACCCCTCCACTTT.

This rearrangement joins TRBV5-1 to TRBJ2-7; D is ambiguous. The V and J ends lost 4 bases and 2 bases respectively, with 13 bases between them. This CDR3 region has 14 residues. CDR1 and CDR2 from the germline V gene are SGHRS and YFSETQ. In DNA form, the CDR3 reads TGCGCCAGCAGCCATGACTCCGCCACCTACGAGCAGTACTTC. Translation gives CASSHDSATYEQYF.

This chain uses TRBV9 with TRBJ2-7, with D perhaps TRBD1 (5 bases). The CDR3 is 13 amino acids. V lost 2 bases to trimming and J lost 2 bases, with 8 bases between them. Germline V gene sequence: CDR1 SGDLS, CDR2 YYNGEE. In nucleotides, the CDR3 is TGTGCCAGCAGCGTCGACAGCCCCTACGAGCAGTACTTC. Its protein is CASSVDSPYEQYF. The full variable domain, with the rest looked up from reference TRBV9 and TRBJ2-7, is DSGVTQTPKHLITATGQRVTLRCSPRSGDLSVYWYQQSLDQGLQFLIQYYNGEERAKGNILERFSAQQFPDLHSELNLSSLELGDSALYFCASSVDSPYEQYFGPGTRLTVT.

The V gene is TRBV5-4, the J gene TRBJ2-3, with D unresolved. Germline lookup yields CDR1 SGHNT and CDR2 YYREEE (reference sequence). The CDR3 contains 12 residues. V gave up 0 bases and J gave up 3 bases, with 2 bases separating them. CDR3 in amino acids: CASSLETDTQYF. The CDR3 DNA sequence: TGTGCCAGCAGCTTGGAGACAGATACGCAGTATTTT.

CDR3 nucleotides: TGCGCCAGCAGCGAAACGGGGGCATCCACTGAAGCTTTCTTT. It encodes CASSETGASTEAFF. V usage is TRBV4-1 and J usage is TRBJ1-1, with a tentative D call TRBD1 (6 bases). The CDR3 is 14 residues long. Looked up from germline, CDR1 is MGHRA and CDR2 is YSYEKL. V was trimmed by 5 bases and J by 4 bases, leaving 14 bases between them.

The V gene is TRBV5-1, the J gene TRBJ1-1; D not resolved. The CDR3 runs 14 residues. Germline V gene lookup returns CDR1 SGHRS and CDR2 YFSETQ. V was clipped by 0 bases and J by 6 bases, with 12 bases between them. CDR3 sequence: CASSLVRQAAEAFF. The CDR3 DNA follows: TGCGCCAGCAGCTTGGTCCGGCAGGCCGCTGAAGCTTTCTTT.

This sequence joins TRBV13 and TRBJ2-1; perhaps TRBD2 as D (7 bases). The V gene lost 5 bases and the J gene lost 11 bases, with 13 bases spanning the gap. This CDR3 spans 12 amino acids. Germline-derived CDR1 and CDR2 are PRHDT and FYEKMQ (reference sequence). CDR3 residues: CASSPAGAQQFF. The CDR3 nucleotides are TGTGCCAGCAGCCCGGCGGGGGCCCAGCAGTTCTTC.

The chain uses TRBV11-2 and TRBJ1-1; a possible D gene is TRBD1 (5 bases). The V end was cut by 1 base, the J end by 10 bases, with 16 bases between. Per germline, CDR1 SGHAT and CDR2 FQNNGV. The CDR3 consists of 14 residues. DNA of the CDR3: TGTGCCAGCAGCTTAGGTACCCTAGGGACCGGAGCTTTCTTT. Encoded protein: CASSLGTLGTGAFF.

The V call is TRBV6-4, the J call TRBJ1-3; 10 bases match TRBD1. The CDR3 length is 14 residues. Germline CDR1 and CDR2: MRHNA and SNTAGT. V gave up 6 bases and J gave up 7 bases; unmatched junction bases: 6. The CDR3 bases are TGTGCCAGCAGACCGGACAGGGGGTCGAACACCATATATTTT. Its translation: CASRPDRGSNTIYF.

CDR3: CASSPGGQGFADTQYF. CDR3 bases: TGCGCCAGCAGCCCCGGAGGGCAGGGGTTCGCAGATACGCAGTATTTT. The gene calls are TRBV5-1 and TRBJ2-3; D may match TRBD1 or TRBD2 (6 bases each). The germline gives CDR1 SGHRS, CDR2 YFSETQ. Between the trimmed V and J ends, which lost 4 bases and 4 bases, there was a span of 19 bases. This CDR3 comprises 16 residues.

In DNA form, the CDR3 reads TGTGCCAGCAGTTTAACCCTCAGGGGAGATAGCAATCAGCCCCAGCATTTT. It yields the protein CASSLTLRGDSNQPQHF. This chain connects TRBV27 to TRBJ1-5; D possibly corresponds to TRBD1 (6 bases). V gave up 2 bases and J gave up 0 bases, with 14 bases separating them. There are 17 residues in the CDR3. CDR1 is MNHEY and CDR2 is SMNVEV in the germline V gene (reference sequence).

This chain connects TRBV5-1 to TRBJ2-6; 7 bases line up with TRBD2. The CDR3 spans 15 residues. J gave up 0 bases and V 4 bases, and 1 base lay outside the gene matches. The V gene's germline CDR1 is SGHRS and CDR2 YFSETQ. The DNA of the CDR3 is TGCGCCAGCAGCCCGGGGGGCTCTGGGGCCAACGTCCTGACTTTC. Translating it yields CASSPGGSGANVLTF.

The J gene is TRBJ1-1, the V gene TRBV9; D possibly corresponds to TRBD1 (5 bases). The CDR3 spans 14 residues. Germline V gene data show CDR1 as SGDLS and CDR2 as YYNGEE. The V and J ends lost 0 bases and 5 bases respectively, with 11 bases between them. This chain's CDR3 is CASSVEAGRTEAFF. For the CDR3, the DNA is TGTGCCAGCAGCGTAGAAGCAGGGCGGACTGAAGCTTTCTTT.

The chain links TRBV25-1 to TRBJ2-1, with D perhaps TRBD1 or TRBD2 (5 bases each). V lost 8 bases, J lost 0 bases, and 11 bases lay in between. This CDR3 has 14 amino acids. Per germline, CDR1 MGHDK and CDR2 SYGVNS. For the CDR3, the DNA is TGTGCCAGCTCCCTGGGGGTCTCCTACAATGAGCAGTTCTTC. This gives the protein CASSLGVSYNEQFF.

J is TRBJ1-1 and V is TRBV5-1; D uncertain. CDR1 and CDR2 from the germline V gene are SGHRS and YFSETQ. This CDR3 has 14 residues. With 0 bases removed from V and 4 bases from J, the gap between germline ends came to 10 bases. The CDR3 loop is CASSLDQWGTEAFF. The CDR3 coding sequence is TGCGCCAGCAGCTTGGATCAATGGGGCACTGAAGCTTTCTTT.

J is TRBJ2-6 and V is TRBV3-1 (or the pseudogene TRBV3-2); D ambiguous. Trimming stripped 4 bases from V and 4 bases from J, with 5 bases between. CDR3 length equals 13 residues. Germline assignment: CDR1 LGHDT and CDR2 YNNKEL (reference sequence). The DNA of the CDR3 is TGTGCCAGCAGCCCCCGAGGGGCCAACGTCCTGACTTTC. Protein product: CASSPRGANVLTF.